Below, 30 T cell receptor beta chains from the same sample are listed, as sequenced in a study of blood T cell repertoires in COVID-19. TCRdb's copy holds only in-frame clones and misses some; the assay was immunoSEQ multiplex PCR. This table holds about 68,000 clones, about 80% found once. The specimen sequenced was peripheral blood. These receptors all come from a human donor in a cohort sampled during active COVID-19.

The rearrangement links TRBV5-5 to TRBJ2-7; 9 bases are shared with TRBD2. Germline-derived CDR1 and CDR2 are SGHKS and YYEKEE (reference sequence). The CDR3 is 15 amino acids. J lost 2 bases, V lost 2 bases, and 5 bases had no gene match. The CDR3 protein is CASSFIAGEAYEQYF. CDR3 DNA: TGTGCCAGCAGCTTTATAGCGGGGGAAGCCTACGAGCAGTACTTC.

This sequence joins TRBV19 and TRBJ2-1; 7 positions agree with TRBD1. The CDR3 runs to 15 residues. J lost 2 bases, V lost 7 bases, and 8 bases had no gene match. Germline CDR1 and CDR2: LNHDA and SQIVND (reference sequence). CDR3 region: CASTLRDSPYNEQFF. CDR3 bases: TGTGCCAGTACCCTTCGGGACAGTCCCTACAATGAGCAGTTCTTC.

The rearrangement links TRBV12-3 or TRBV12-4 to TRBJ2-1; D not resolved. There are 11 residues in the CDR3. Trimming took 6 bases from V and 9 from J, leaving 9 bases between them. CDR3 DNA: TGTGCCAGCAGCCCGCGGAGTGAGCAGTTCTTC. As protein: CASSPRSEQFF.

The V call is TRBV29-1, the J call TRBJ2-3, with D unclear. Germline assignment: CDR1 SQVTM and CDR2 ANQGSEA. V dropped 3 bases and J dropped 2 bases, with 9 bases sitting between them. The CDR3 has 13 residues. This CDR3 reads CSVDREDTDTQYF. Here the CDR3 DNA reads TGCAGCGTTGATAGAGAAGACACAGATACGCAGTATTTT.

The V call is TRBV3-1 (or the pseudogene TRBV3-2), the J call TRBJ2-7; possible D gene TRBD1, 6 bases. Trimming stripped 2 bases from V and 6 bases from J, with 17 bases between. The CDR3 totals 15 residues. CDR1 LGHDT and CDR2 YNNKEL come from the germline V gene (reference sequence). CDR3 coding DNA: TGTGCCAGCAGCCAATACAGGGATCGCCTAAGCGAGCAGTACTTC. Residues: CASSQYRDRLSEQYF.

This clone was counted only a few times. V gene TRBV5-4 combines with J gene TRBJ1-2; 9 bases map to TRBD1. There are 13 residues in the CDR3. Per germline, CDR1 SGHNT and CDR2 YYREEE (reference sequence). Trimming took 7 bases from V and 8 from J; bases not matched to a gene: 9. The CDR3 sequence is CASGKQGAGGYTF. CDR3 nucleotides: TGTGCCAGCGGTAAACAGGGGGCAGGAGGCTACACCTTC.

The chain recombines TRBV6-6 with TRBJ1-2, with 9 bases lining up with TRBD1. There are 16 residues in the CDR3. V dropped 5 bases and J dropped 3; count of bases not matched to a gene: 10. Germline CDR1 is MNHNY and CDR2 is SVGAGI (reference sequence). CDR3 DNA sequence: TGTGCCAGCAGTCGGCGGGACAGGGCCGGGGACTATGGCTACACCTTC. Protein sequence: CASSRRDRAGDYGYTF.

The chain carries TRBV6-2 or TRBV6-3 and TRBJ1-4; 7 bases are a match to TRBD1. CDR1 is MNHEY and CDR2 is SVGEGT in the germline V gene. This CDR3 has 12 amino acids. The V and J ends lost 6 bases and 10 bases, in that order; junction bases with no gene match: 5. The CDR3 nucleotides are TGTGCCAGCAGCTTTTACAGGGGAAAACTGTTTTTT. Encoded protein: CASSFYRGKLFF.

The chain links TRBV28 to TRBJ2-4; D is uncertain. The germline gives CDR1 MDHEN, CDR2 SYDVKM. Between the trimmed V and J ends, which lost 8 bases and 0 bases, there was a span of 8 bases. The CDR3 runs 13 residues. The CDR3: CASQELAKNIQYF. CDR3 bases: TGTGCCAGCCAGGAATTAGCCAAAAACATTCAGTACTTC. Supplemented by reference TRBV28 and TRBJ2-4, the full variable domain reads DVKVTQSSRYLVKRTGEKVFLECVQDMDHENMFWYRQDPGLGLRLIYFSYDVKMKEKGDIPEGYSVSREKKERFSLILESASTNQTSMYLCASQELAKNIQYFGAGTRLSVL.

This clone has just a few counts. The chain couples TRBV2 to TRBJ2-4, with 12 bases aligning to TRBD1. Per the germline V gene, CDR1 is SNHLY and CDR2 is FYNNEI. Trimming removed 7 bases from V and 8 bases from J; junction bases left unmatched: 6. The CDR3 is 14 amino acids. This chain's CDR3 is CASTGQGAWDIQYF. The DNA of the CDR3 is TGTGCCAGCACGGGACAGGGGGCCTGGGACATTCAGTACTTC.

In DNA, the CDR3 is TGTGCCAGCTCACCGGGACAGGGCCCCTACGAGCAGTACTTC. It codes for CASSPGQGPYEQYF. This chain connects TRBV18 to TRBJ2-7; TRBD1 matches at 9 bases. The CDR3 loop spans 14 amino acids. Per the germline V gene, CDR1 is KGHSH and CDR2 is LQKENI. Losses at the gene ends were 3 bases for V and 2 bases for J; bases not matched to a gene: 2.

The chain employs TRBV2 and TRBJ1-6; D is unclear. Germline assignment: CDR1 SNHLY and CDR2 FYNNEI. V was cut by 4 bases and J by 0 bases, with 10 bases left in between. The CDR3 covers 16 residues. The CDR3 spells CASSGQTSSYNSPLHF. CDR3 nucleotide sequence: TGTGCCAGCAGTGGACAAACGAGCTCCTATAATTCACCCCTCCACTTT.

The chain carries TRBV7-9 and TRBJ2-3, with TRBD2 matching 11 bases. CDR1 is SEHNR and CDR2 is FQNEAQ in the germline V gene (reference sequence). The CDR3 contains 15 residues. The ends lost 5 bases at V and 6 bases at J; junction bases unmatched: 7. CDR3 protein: CASSQTSGISDTQYF. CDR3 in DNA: TGTGCCAGCAGCCAGACTAGCGGGATTAGTGATACGCAGTATTTT.

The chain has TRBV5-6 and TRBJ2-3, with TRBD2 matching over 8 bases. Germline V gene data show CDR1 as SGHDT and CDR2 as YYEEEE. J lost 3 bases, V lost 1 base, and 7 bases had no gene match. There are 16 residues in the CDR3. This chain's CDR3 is CASSLPGGGVTDTQYF. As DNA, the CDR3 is TGTGCCAGCAGCTTGCCGGGAGGGGGAGTTACAGATACGCAGTATTTT.

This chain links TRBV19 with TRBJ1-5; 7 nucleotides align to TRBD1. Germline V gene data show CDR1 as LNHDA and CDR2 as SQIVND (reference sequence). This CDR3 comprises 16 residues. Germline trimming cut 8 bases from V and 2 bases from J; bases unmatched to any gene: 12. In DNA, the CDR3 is TGTGCCAGTCACCTACAGGGGCCGGGCGGCAATCAGCCCCAGCATTTT. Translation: CASHLQGPGGNQPQHF.

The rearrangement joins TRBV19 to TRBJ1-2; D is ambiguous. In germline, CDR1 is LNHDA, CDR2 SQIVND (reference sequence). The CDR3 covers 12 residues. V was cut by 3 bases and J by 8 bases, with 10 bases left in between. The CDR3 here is CASSMEEEGYTF. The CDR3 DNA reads TGTGCCAGTAGTATGGAGGAGGAGGGCTACACCTTC.

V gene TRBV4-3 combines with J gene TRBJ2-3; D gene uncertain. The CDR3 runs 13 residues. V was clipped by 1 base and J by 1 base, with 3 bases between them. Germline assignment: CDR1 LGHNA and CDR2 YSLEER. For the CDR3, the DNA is TGCGCCAGCAGCCAAGCTGGCACAGATACGCAGTATTTT. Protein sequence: CASSQAGTDTQYF.

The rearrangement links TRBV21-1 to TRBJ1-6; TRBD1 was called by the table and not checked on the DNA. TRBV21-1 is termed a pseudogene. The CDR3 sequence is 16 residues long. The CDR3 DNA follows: TGTGCCAGCACTCGACAGCGAAGGGCCGTAAATTCACCCCTCCACTTT. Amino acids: CASTRQRRAVNSPLHF.

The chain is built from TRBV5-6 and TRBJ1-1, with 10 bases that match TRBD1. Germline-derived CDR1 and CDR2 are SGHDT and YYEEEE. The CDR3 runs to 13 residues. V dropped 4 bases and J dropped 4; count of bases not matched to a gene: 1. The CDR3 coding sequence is TGTGCCAGCAGCCGGACAGGGGGCACTGAAGCTTTCTTT. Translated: CASSRTGGTEAFF.

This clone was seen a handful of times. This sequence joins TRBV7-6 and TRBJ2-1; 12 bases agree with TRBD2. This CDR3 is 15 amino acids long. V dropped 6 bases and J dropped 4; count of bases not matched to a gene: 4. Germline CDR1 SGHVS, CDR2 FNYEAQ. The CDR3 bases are TGTGCCAGCAGTTCGGGACTAGCGGGTTACAATGAGCAGTTCTTC. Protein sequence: CASSSGLAGYNEQFF.

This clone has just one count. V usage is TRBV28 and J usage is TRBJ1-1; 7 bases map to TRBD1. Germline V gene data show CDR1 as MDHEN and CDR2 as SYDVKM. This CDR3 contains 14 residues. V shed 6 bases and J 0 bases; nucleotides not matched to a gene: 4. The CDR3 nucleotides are TGTGCCAGCAGCTCGACAGGGCTGAACACTGAAGCTTTCTTT. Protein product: CASSSTGLNTEAFF.

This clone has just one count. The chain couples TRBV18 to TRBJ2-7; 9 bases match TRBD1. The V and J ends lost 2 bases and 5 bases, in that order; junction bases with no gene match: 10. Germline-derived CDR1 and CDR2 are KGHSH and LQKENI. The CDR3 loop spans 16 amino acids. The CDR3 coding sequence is TGTGCCAGCTCACCAACACAGGGGGCTGACGTAGACGAGCAGTACTTC. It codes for CASSPTQGADVDEQYF.

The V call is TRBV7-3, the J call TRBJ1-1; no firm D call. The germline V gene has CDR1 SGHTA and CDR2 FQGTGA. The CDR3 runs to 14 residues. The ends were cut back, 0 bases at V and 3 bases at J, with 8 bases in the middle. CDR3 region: CASSLTGVDTEAFF. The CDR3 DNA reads TGTGCCAGCAGCTTAACCGGGGTGGACACTGAAGCTTTCTTT. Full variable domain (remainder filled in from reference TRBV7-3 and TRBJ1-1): GAGVSQTPSNKVTEKGKYVELRCDPISGHTALYWYRQSLGQGPEFLIYFQGTGAADDSGLPNDRFFAVRPEGSVSTLKIQRTERGDSAVYLCASSLTGVDTEAFFGQGTRLTVV.

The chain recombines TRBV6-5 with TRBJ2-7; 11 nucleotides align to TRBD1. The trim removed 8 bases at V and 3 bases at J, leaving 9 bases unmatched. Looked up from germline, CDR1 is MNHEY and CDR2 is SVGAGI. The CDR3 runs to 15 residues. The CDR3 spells CASAKGTGGIYEQYV. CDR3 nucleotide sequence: TGTGCCAGCGCCAAGGGGACAGGGGGAATCTACGAGCAGTACGTC.

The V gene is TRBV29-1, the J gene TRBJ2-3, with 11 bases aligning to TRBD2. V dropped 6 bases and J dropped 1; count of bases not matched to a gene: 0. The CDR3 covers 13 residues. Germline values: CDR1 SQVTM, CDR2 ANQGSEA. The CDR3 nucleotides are TGCAGCGTACTAGCGGGGGGCACAGATACGCAGTATTTT. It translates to CSVLAGGTDTQYF.

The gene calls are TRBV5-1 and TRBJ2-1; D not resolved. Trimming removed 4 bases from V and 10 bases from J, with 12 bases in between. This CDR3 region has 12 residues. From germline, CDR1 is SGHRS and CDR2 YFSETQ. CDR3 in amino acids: CASSVHTREQFF. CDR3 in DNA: TGCGCCAGCAGCGTACACACGCGGGAGCAGTTCTTC.

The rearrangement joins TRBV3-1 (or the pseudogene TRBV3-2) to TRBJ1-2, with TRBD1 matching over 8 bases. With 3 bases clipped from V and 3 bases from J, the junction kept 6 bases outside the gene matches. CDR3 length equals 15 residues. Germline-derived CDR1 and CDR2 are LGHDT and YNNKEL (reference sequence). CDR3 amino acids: CASSHQGQGYYGYTF. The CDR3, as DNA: TGTGCCAGCAGCCATCAAGGACAGGGATACTATGGCTACACCTTC.

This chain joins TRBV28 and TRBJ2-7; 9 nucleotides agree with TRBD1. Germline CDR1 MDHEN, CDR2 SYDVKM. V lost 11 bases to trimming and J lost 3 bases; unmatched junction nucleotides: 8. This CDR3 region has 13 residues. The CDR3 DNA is TGTGCCGCCGAAACAGGGGGCGGCTACGAGCAGTACTTC. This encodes CAAETGGGYEQYF. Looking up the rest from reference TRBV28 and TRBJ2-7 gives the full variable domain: DVKVTQSSRYLVKRTGEKVFLECVQDMDHENMFWYRQDPGLGLRLIYFSYDVKMKEKGDIPEGYSVSREKKERFSLILESASTNQTSMYLCAAETGGGYEQYFGPGTRLTVT.

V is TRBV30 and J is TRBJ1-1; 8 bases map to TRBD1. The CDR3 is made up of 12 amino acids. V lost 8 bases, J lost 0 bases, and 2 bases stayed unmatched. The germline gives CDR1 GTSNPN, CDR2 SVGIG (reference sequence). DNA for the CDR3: TGTGCCGGGGACAGGTTGAACACTGAAGCTTTCTTT. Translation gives CAGDRLNTEAFF.

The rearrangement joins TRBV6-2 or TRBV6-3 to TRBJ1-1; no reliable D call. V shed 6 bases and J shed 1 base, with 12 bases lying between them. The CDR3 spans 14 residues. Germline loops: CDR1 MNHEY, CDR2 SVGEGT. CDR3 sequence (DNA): TGTGCCAGCAGCCGAATCGGTACGAACACTGAAGCTTTCTTT. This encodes CASSRIGTNTEAFF.